A single sample gave rise to the 22 T cell receptor beta chains below, sequenced in a study of T cells in Graves' hyperthyroidism and ophthalmopathy. The source material, RNA transcripts, was used to amplify TCR beta CDR3 regions. A first-round RT-PCR of the TCR CDR3 used the HTBI primer set. MiXCR, run by TCRdb on the multiplex PCR reads, gives a single entry per CDR3 protein. In the table there are over 250,000 distinct CDR3 sequences, about a sixth of which are singletons. Source material: blood. The receptors come from a woman aged 55-70 years with Graves' ophthalmopathy.

This clonotype appeared many times. The chain is built from TRBV6-1 and TRBJ1-1, with D unclear. V lost 5 bases and J 1 base, leaving 8 bases between the germline ends. Looked up from germline, CDR1 is MNHNS and CDR2 is SASEGT. The CDR3 consists of 13 residues. CDR3 residues: CASSHDGNTEAFF. In DNA, the CDR3 is TGTGCCAGCAGTCATGACGGGAACACTGAAGCTTTCTTT.

This clonotype appeared a few times. The chain employs TRBV27 and TRBJ2-4, with TRBD1 matching 7 bases. With 3 bases clipped from V and 5 bases from J, the junction kept 10 bases outside the gene matches. Germline V gene data show CDR1 as MNHEY and CDR2 as SMNVEV (reference sequence). The CDR3 totals 16 residues. This CDR3 is CASSLRLGTAQNIQYF. The CDR3 coding sequence is TGTGCCAGCAGTTTGCGTCTTGGGACAGCTCAAAACATTCAGTACTTC.

This clonotype was counted ten times or more. This sequence joins TRBV10-3 and TRBJ1-1, with D maybe TRBD1 (6 bases). Germline lookup yields CDR1 ENHRY and CDR2 SYGVKD. The CDR3 is 12 residues long. The V gene lost 10 bases and the J gene lost 4 bases, with 13 bases spanning the gap. The CDR3 DNA reads as TGTGCCACCAGGGGTTACGGCACTGAAGCTTTCTTT. This codes for CATRGYGTEAFF.

The rearrangement links TRBV5-1 to TRBJ2-5, with TRBD1 matching over 7 bases. CDR3 length: 15 residues. V shed 4 bases, J shed 1 base, and the junction held 7 bases outside the gene matches. Germline V gene lookup returns CDR1 SGHRS and CDR2 YFSETQ. This CDR3 reads CASSVPQGTQETQYF. CDR3 sequence (DNA): TGCGCCAGCAGCGTACCACAGGGGACCCAAGAGACCCAGTACTTC. Supplemented by reference TRBV5-1 and TRBJ2-5, the full variable domain reads KAGVTQTPRYLIKTRGQQVTLSCSPISGHRSVSWYQQTPGQGLQFLFEYFSETQRNKGNFPGRFSGRQFSNSRSEMNVSTLELGDSALYLCASSVPQGTQETQYFGPGTRLLVL.

V and J are TRBV7-3 and TRBJ2-2; 9 positions agree with TRBD2. J lost 2 bases, V lost 1 base, and 2 bases had no gene match. Germline V lookup: CDR1 SGHTA, CDR2 FQGTGA. The CDR3 spans 16 residues. CDR3 in DNA: TGTGCCAGCAGCTTAAATAGCGGGAGTAACACCGGGGAGCTGTTTTTT. Translating gives CASSLNSGSNTGELFF. Based on the CDR3 plus reference TRBV7-3 and TRBJ2-2, the full variable domain is GAGVSQTPSNKVTEKGKYVELRCDPISGHTALYWYRQSLGQGPEFLIYFQGTGAADDSGLPNDRFFAVRPEGSVSTLKIQRTERGDSAVYLCASSLNSGSNTGELFFGEGSRLTVL.

This clonotype has at least ten counts. The rearrangement links TRBV5-1 to TRBJ2-2; 7 bases map to TRBD1. The CDR3 spans 14 residues. Germline CDR1 and CDR2: SGHRS and YFSETQ. J lost 6 bases, V lost 6 bases, and 8 bases had no gene match. The CDR3 loop reads CASNRQGRPGELFF. The CDR3 DNA sequence: TGCGCCAGCAACCGACAGGGAAGGCCCGGGGAGCTGTTTTTT. Together with reference TRBV5-1 and TRBJ2-2, the CDR3 gives the full variable domain: KAGVTQTPRYLIKTRGQQVTLSCSPISGHRSVSWYQQTPGQGLQFLFEYFSETQRNKGNFPGRFSGRQFSNSRSEMNVSTLELGDSALYLCASNRQGRPGELFFGEGSRLTVL.

This clonotype was observed many times. V and J are TRBV27 and TRBJ2-1, with 10 bases that match TRBD1. The V segment lost 5 bases and the J segment 8 bases; nucleotides outside the gene matches: 6. Per germline, CDR1 MNHEY and CDR2 SMNVEV (reference sequence). The CDR3 runs 14 residues. CDR3 coding DNA: TGTGCCAGCAGTCCAGGGACAGGGGTCTATGAGCAGTTCTTC. Its protein product is CASSPGTGVYEQFF.

The table lists this clonotype with many counts. This chain connects TRBV2 to TRBJ2-1; perhaps TRBD1 as D (6 bases). Germline CDR1 is SNHLY and CDR2 is FYNNEI. Trimming took off 8 bases at V and 5 bases at J, with 22 bases between the two ends. The CDR3 is 16 amino acids. CDR3 sequence: CASSQGFGTKHNEQFF. In nucleotides, the CDR3 is TGTGCCAGCTCCCAAGGGTTCGGGACAAAACACAATGAGCAGTTCTTC.

This clonotype showed up just a few times. The V and J genes are TRBV3-1 and TRBJ2-2; either TRBD1 or TRBD2 may supply D (6 bases each). Trimming stripped 3 bases from V and 5 bases from J, with 13 bases between. The germline V gene encodes CDR1 LGHDT and CDR2 YNNKEL (reference sequence). CDR3 length: 15 amino acids. The CDR3 DNA reads TGTGCCAGCAGCCAGACAGGCCGGGGGACCGGGGAGCTGTTTTTT. It yields the protein CASSQTGRGTGELFF.

This clonotype was detected a few times. This chain connects TRBV7-2 to TRBJ2-7; TRBD1 matches 11 bases. Losses at the gene ends were 5 bases for V and 4 bases for J; bases not matched to a gene: 7. The CDR3 is made up of 15 amino acids. Germline V CDR1 and CDR2: SGHTA, FQGNSA. CDR3 sequence (DNA): TGTGCCAGCAGCACCCGGACAGGGGGCTCTTACGAGCAGTACTTC. Its protein product is CASSTRTGGSYEQYF.

This clonotype was detected many times. The J gene is TRBJ1-6, the V gene TRBV12-3 or TRBV12-4; perhaps TRBD1 as D (5 bases). This CDR3 spans 14 amino acids. The germline V and J ends were trimmed by 6 bases and 4 bases, with 10 bases remaining between them. The chain's CDR3 is CASRTTAYNSPLHF. The CDR3 bases are TGTGCCAGCAGGACGACAGCGTATAATTCACCCCTCCACTTT.

The rearrangement joins TRBV14 to TRBJ1-1; TRBD1 is a possible D gene (6 bases). This CDR3 comprises 15 residues. With 4 bases removed from V and 1 base from J, the gap between germline ends came to 13 bases. CDR1 and CDR2 from the germline V gene are SGHDN and FVKESK. The CDR3 spells CASSPIRGANTEAFF. CDR3 DNA: TGTGCCAGCAGCCCCATACGGGGGGCGAACACTGAAGCTTTCTTT.

The V call is TRBV19, the J call TRBJ2-5; D remains ambiguous. Trimming pared 6 bases from V and 3 bases from J, leaving 11 bases between. The CDR3 loop spans 13 amino acids. Germline CDR1 is LNHDA and CDR2 is SQIVND (reference sequence). The CDR3 loop is CASSNTHEETQYF. In DNA, the CDR3 is TGTGCCAGTAGCAACACCCATGAAGAGACCCAGTACTTC.

The CDR3 DNA is TGCGCCAGCAGCTGGGGGAGTTTTAGACTCCGGGACACTTCCGAGACCCAGTACTTC. Protein sequence: CASSWGSFRLRDTSETQYF. The V call is TRBV5-1, the J call TRBJ2-5; maybe TRBD1 (6 bases). Germline CDR1 is SGHRS and CDR2 is YFSETQ. V dropped 3 bases and J dropped 5 bases, with 29 bases sitting between them. The CDR3 runs to 19 residues.

At least ten counts were recorded for this clonotype. This CDR3 reads CASSLGRLEAMFF. The DNA of the CDR3 is TGTGCCAGCAGCTTAGGCCGACTGGAAGCAATGTTCTTC. The rearrangement joins TRBV11-2 to TRBJ2-1; D gene ambiguous. Trimming pared 1 base from V and 15 bases from J, leaving 16 bases between. The CDR3 loop spans 13 amino acids. Germline-derived CDR1 and CDR2 are SGHAT and FQNNGV.

This clonotype has a handful of counts. This chain joins TRBV6-2 or TRBV6-3 and TRBJ2-6; 8 bases are shared with TRBD1. Germline CDR1 MNHEY, CDR2 SVGEGT. This CDR3 spans 14 amino acids. J gave up 3 bases and V 8 bases, and 3 bases lay outside the gene matches. The CDR3 reads CASGQGYGANVLTF. CDR3 sequence (DNA): TGTGCCAGCGGACAGGGTTATGGGGCCAACGTCCTGACTTTC.

The table lists this clonotype with many counts. This chain links TRBV6-1 with TRBJ2-5; 11 bases match TRBD2. Germline V lookup: CDR1 MNHNS, CDR2 SASEGT. The V segment lost 10 bases and the J segment 5 bases; nucleotides outside the gene matches: 9. The CDR3 runs 14 residues. The CDR3 region is CATNSGRAGETQYF. The CDR3 region has the DNA TGTGCCACCAATAGCGGGAGGGCCGGTGAGACCCAGTACTTC.

This clonotype was counted at least ten times. This chain links TRBV5-1 with TRBJ2-7, with TRBD1 identical over 7 bases. Germline CDR1 and CDR2: SGHRS and YFSETQ. The CDR3 contains 16 residues. V lost 3 bases to trimming and J lost 2 bases; unmatched junction nucleotides: 11. CDR3 protein: CASSSNPGQLAYEQYF. The CDR3 DNA reads TGCGCCAGCAGCTCAAATCCGGGACAGCTAGCCTACGAGCAGTACTTC.

This clonotype was observed a handful of times. V usage is TRBV20-1 and J usage is TRBJ1-4, with D unresolved. The CDR3 extends over 18 amino acids. Germline loops: CDR1 DFQATT, CDR2 SNEGSKA (reference sequence). V was cut by 1 base and J by 2 bases, with 20 bases left in between. For the CDR3, the DNA is TGCAGTGCTAGAGGTTCCCTGGGGTGGCCGAGGACTAATGAAAAACTGTTTTTT. Protein: CSARGSLGWPRTNEKLFF.

This clonotype was seen repeatedly, ten times or more. The gene calls are TRBV18 and TRBJ2-1; a possible D gene is TRBD2 (5 bases). Germline-derived CDR1 and CDR2 are KGHSH and LQKENI. The V gene lost 6 bases and the J gene lost 11 bases, with 8 bases spanning the gap. The length of the CDR3 is 10 residues. CDR3 region: CASSREKQFF. The CDR3 DNA reads as TGTGCCAGCTCTAGGGAGAAGCAGTTCTTC.

For this clonotype: A much larger clonotype is one base distant, so this may be a read error. V usage is TRBV11-2 and J usage is TRBJ2-5, with D perhaps matching TRBD2 (6 bases). The CDR3 sequence is 15 residues long. From germline, CDR1 is SGHAT and CDR2 FQNNGV. For the CDR3, the DNA is TGTGCCAGCCGCTTCGGCGGGGCTACCCAAGAGACCCAGTACTTC. Its translation is CASRFGGATQETQYF.

V is TRBV9 and J is TRBJ1-1, with D hard to call. Per the germline V gene, CDR1 is SGDLS and CDR2 is YYNGEE. V lost 0 bases to trimming and J lost 6 bases, with 9 bases between them. CDR3 length equals 13 residues. CDR3: CASSVDGRAEAFF. In nucleotides, the CDR3 is TGTGCCAGCAGCGTAGATGGCCGGGCTGAAGCTTTCTTT.